This T cell receptor (beta chain) was found in a study of blood T cell repertoires in COVID-19. Whole-study context: Researchers got acute and convalescent COVID-19 samples from the United States, Italy and Spain. Sample material is recorded as cDNA or gDNA derived from T cells, B-cell-depleted T cells, or PBMCs.

CDR3 length equals 13 residues. Trimming pared 5 bases from V and 2 bases from J, leaving 9 bases between. Germline-derived CDR1 and CDR2 are SEHNR and FQNEAQ (reference sequence). In the authors' workflow: Estimates of nucleated cell counts were drawn from the amplification of reference gene primers. Sequencing was performed with immunoSEQ multiplex PCR; in TCRdb, only in-frame clones are kept and a portion is missing. The V and J calls and clone size are taken from that table; D and trimming were inferred from the DNA. Of over 200,000 clones in the sample, around nine tenths were seen once. What was sequenced was peripheral blood. The chain joins TRBV7-9 to TRBJ2-5; tentative D call: TRBD1 (6 bases). The TCR sequence derives from a man aged 35 to 55 who had recovered from COVID-19. CDR3 DNA: TGTGCCAGCAGCGGGGGCCTTCAAGAGACCCAGTACTTC. Translated: CASSGGLQETQYF.